Listed below are T cell receptor beta chains from one sample, sequenced in a study of monozygotic twins with inflammatory bowel disease. TCRdb re-called the 5' RACE reads; one entry per CDR3 protein, DNA not given. Its table records some 440,000 distinct CDR3 sequences. The sample consisted of blood. The receptors stem from a human donor with ulcerative colitis or Crohn's disease, or a healthy co-twin of an affected twin (not recorded which). The CDR3 runs from the conserved cysteine through the conserved F or W.

>TRBJ2-2|TRBV9|16
CASSVNPGTNTGELFF
>TRBJ2-2|TRBV28|17
CASSPFSSGSYTGELFF
>TRBJ1-5|TRBV20-1|14
CSAGRGEGNQPQHF
>TRBJ2-3|TRBV4-2|16
CASSHTGTDKRDTQYF
>TRBJ1-1|TRBV19|14
CASSPPGRDTEAFF
>TRBJ2-5|TRBV7-2|15
CASSWKAGGRETQYF
>TRBJ2-7|TRBV3-1|13
CASSQAPSYEQYF
>TRBJ2-1|TRBV29-1|13
CSVASGTGGEQFF
>TRBJ2-5|TRBV19|16
CASSTRPGTGYETQYF
>TRBJ2-3|TRBV7-3|16
CASSLNSGTTGDTQYF
>TRBJ2-3|TRBV5-1|14
CASRALPGTDTQYF
>TRBJ1-2|TRBV20-1|13
CSASWTGNYGYTF
>TRBJ2-2|TRBV7-9|16
CASSAVTGGGTGELFF
>TRBJ1-1|TRBV2|13
CASSYSTAAEAFF
>TRBJ1-2|TRBV3-1|13
CASSSREHYGYTF
>TRBJ2-1|TRBV7-9|14
CASTPRDTHNEQFF
>TRBJ2-5|TRBV28|13
CASSLGSKETQYF
>TRBJ2-1|TRBV7-9|12
CASSLSGNEQFF
>TRBJ2-3|TRBV11-1|19
CASSNLPFRDTASTDTQYF
>TRBJ1-1|TRBV30|13
CAWSAQEGTEAFF
>TRBJ2-5|TRBV20-1|14
CSARSLAEQETQYF
>TRBJ1-5|TRBV5-1|15
CASSEEGLYNQPQHF
>TRBJ2-7|TRBV18|15
CASSPSGTGADEQYF
>TRBJ1-1|TRBV30|13
CAWRFGEDTEAFF
>TRBJ2-5|TRBV7-2|15
CASSSNTGLGETQYF
>TRBJ1-1|TRBV14|13
CASSHGGNTEAFF
>TRBJ2-2|TRBV11-2|18
CASSLWMMGGAYTGELFF
>TRBJ2-7|TRBV20-1|12
CSAVEETGGKYF
>TRBJ2-2|TRBV20-1|14
CSAPRTGNTGELFF
>TRBJ2-3|TRBV7-3|19
CASSLGRGSGLADADTQYF
>TRBJ1-1|TRBV12-3/TRBV12-4|14
CASSPTVRNTEAFF
>TRBJ2-7|TRBV14|16
CASSQANGAGSYEQYF
>TRBJ1-1|TRBV4-2|16
CASSPFTGGMNTEAFF
>TRBJ2-3|TRBV11-2|18
CASSLRLAGGLGSDTQYF
>TRBJ2-3|TRBV10-2|16
CASGFHQGGLTDTQYF
>TRBJ2-6|TRBV7-2|17
CASSYRQGLSGANVLTF
>TRBJ2-1|TRBV20-1|12
CSARDAGTKQFF